This entry is about one T cell receptor beta chain. This specimen comes from a study of blood T cell repertoires in COVID-19. The table came from immunoSEQ multiplex PCR; TCRdb's copy has only in-frame clones and leaves some out. The sample comprises 150,000 to 200,000 clones, roughly 89% of which are singletons, and roughly 2.4% rests with the top ten. This CDR3 is built from 16 residues. With 5 bases clipped from V and 3 bases from J, the junction kept 9 bases outside the gene matches. Per the germline V gene, CDR1 is MDHEN and CDR2 is SYDVKM. The TCR comes from a woman aged 40 to 50 with acute COVID-19. Sequencing was done on a sample of PBMCs or T cells enriched from blood (not recorded which). The rearrangement joins TRBV28 to TRBJ2-3; 9 nucleotides line up with TRBD1. CDR3: CASSPADRGPTDTQYF. The CDR3 DNA is TGTGCCAGCAGTCCGGCGGACAGGGGACCGACAGATACGCAGTATTTT. The whole variable domain, filled in from reference TRBV28 and TRBJ2-3, reads DVKVTQSSRYLVKRTGEKVFLECVQDMDHENMFWYRQDPGLGLRLIYFSYDVKMKEKGDIPEGYSVSREKKERFSLILESASTNQTSMYLCASSPADRGPTDTQYFGPGTRLTVL.